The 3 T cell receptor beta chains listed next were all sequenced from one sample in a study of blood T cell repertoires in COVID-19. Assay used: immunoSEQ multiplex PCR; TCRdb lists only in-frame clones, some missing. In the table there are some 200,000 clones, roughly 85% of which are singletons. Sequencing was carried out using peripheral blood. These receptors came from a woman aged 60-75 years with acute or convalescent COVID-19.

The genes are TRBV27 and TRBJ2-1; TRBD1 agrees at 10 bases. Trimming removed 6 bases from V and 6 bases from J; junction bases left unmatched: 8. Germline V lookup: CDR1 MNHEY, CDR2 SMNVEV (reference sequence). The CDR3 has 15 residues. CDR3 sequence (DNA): TGTGCCAGCAGCCGAGGGACAGGGGAAATCAATGAGCAGTTCTTC. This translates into CASSRGTGEINEQFF.

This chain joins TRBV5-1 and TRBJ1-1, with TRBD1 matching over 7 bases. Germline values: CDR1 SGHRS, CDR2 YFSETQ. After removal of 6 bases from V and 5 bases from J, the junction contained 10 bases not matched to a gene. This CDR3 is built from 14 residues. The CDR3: CASTVGGQNTEAFF. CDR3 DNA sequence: TGCGCCAGCACCGTCGGGGGACAGAATACTGAAGCTTTCTTT.

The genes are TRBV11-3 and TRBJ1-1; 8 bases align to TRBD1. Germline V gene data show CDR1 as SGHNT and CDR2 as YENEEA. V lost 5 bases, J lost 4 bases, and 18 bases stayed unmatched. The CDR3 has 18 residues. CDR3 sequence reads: CASSPPAFRQGRPTEAFF. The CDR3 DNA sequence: TGTGCCAGCAGCCCCCCAGCCTTCCGACAGGGGCGGCCCACTGAAGCTTTCTTT.